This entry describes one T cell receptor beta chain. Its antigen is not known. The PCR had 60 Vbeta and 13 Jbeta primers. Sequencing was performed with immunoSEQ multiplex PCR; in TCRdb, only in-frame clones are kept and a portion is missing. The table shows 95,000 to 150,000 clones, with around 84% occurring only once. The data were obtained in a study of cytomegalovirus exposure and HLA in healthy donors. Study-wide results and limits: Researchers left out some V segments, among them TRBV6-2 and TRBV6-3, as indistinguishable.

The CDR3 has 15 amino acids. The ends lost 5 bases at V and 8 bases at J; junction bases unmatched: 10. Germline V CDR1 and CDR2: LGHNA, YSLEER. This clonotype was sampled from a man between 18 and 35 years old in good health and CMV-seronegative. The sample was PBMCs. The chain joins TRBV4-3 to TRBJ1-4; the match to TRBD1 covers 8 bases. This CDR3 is CASSYGQGSWEKLFF. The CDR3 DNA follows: TGCGCCAGCAGCTATGGACAGGGCAGTTGGGAAAAACTGTTTTTT.